This T cell receptor (beta chain) originates from a study of T cell changes during pregnancy in multiple sclerosis. Trimming took 4 bases from V and 4 from J, leaving 13 bases between them. The CDR3 runs 14 residues. Germline CDR1 is MNHEY and CDR2 is SMNVEV (reference sequence). Assay: immunoSEQ multiplex PCR; the TCRdb copy retains only in-frame clones and omits some. The sample includes under 70,000 clones, 91% of them seen just once. This clonotype originated in a female donor in good health, enrolled as a control in a pregnancy study. Source: peripheral blood, taken in the third trimester of pregnancy. This sequence joins TRBV27 and TRBJ1-1, with a possible D match to TRBD1 (6 bases). CDR3 loop: CASSSQQGITEAFF. The CDR3 DNA sequence: TGTGCCAGCAGTTCCCAGCAGGGGATCACTGAAGCTTTCTTT.